Each of the 20 T cell receptor beta chains below was sequenced from the same sample in a study of T cell responses to AZD1222 COVID-19 vaccine. Generated by immunoSEQ multiplex PCR, the TCRdb table keeps only in-frame clones and is missing some. Of 90,000 to 130,000 clones listed, roughly 87% are singletons. The material sequenced was peripheral blood, taken on day 0 of AZD1222 vaccination. The receptors were sampled from an adult in good health.

The rearrangement uses TRBV7-3 and TRBJ2-1; 7 positions agree with TRBD1. Germline CDR1 SGHTA, CDR2 FQGTGA. V was clipped by 4 bases and J by 4 bases; unmatched bases: 7. CDR3 size: 15 residues. In DNA, the CDR3 is TGTGCCAGCAGCTCCGACAGGGTGGGTTACAATGAGCAGTTCTTC. It yields the protein CASSSDRVGYNEQFF.

V and J are TRBV19 and TRBJ1-5, with 12 positions matching TRBD1. Germline V gives CDR1 LNHDA, CDR2 SQIVND (reference sequence). The CDR3 is made up of 15 amino acids. With V trimmed by 7 bases and J by 5 bases, 6 bases remained unmatched. The CDR3 DNA is TGTGCCAGTACGGGACAGGGGGCCGGGGATCAGCCCCAGCATTTT. As protein: CASTGQGAGDQPQHF.

The chain employs TRBV19 and TRBJ1-5, with D possibly TRBD1 on 5 matching bases. Trimming shortened V by 9 bases and J by 1 base, and 16 bases separated the two germline ends. The V gene's germline CDR1 is LNHDA and CDR2 SQIVND (reference sequence). The CDR3 covers 15 residues. The CDR3 nucleotides read TGTGCCAGGGGGGATAAGGTGAAGAGCAATCAGCCCCAGCATTTT. Protein: CARGDKVKSNQPQHF. Based on the CDR3 plus reference TRBV19 and TRBJ1-5, the full variable domain is DGGITQSPKYLFRKEGQNVTLSCEQNLNHDAMYWYRQDPGQGLRLIYYSQIVNDFQKGDIAEGYSVSREKKESFPLTVTSAQKNPTAFYLCARGDKVKSNQPQHFGDGTRLSIL.

The CDR3 bases are TGTGCCAGCAGCCCAGGAACGGGGCAGGTTAACTACGAGCAGTACTTC. Translating gives CASSPGTGQVNYEQYF. The V gene is TRBV5-6, the J gene TRBJ2-7, with D possibly being TRBD1 or TRBD2 (5 bases each). The CDR3 is made up of 16 amino acids. Germline-derived CDR1 and CDR2 are SGHDT and YYEEEE. Trimming took 4 bases from V and 3 from J, leaving 20 bases between them.

Comments on this clone: One junction end disagrees with the germline gene, perhaps due to a read error. The rearrangement links TRBV27 to TRBJ1-5; D is possibly TRBD1 (5 bases). Germline V gene data show CDR1 as MNHEY and CDR2 as SMNVEV (reference sequence). The CDR3 has 15 residues. CDR3 DNA sequence: TGTGCCAGCCGTTTGAAAGGCTCCGGGGGAACGCCCCAGCATTTT. Protein product: CASRLKGSGGTPQHF.

This chain uses TRBV20-1 with TRBJ1-1, with no clear D. With 2 bases removed from V and 3 bases from J, the gap between germline ends came to 4 bases. Germline CDR1 reads DFQATT; CDR2 reads SNEGSKA (reference sequence). This CDR3 has 11 amino acids. CDR3 protein: CSARRDTEAFF. In nucleotides, the CDR3 is TGCAGTGCTAGAAGGGACACTGAAGCTTTCTTT.

This chain links TRBV4-1 with TRBJ1-5; perhaps TRBD1 as D (6 bases). V was shortened by 1 base and J by 4 bases, with 14 bases between the two germline ends. The CDR3 contains 16 residues. Germline V gene data show CDR1 as MGHRA and CDR2 as YSYEKL. The CDR3 DNA sequence: TGCGCCAGCAGCCAAGGTTCAGGGGCTAATAATCAGCCCCAGCATTTT. Residues: CASSQGSGANNQPQHF.

The chain employs TRBV15 and TRBJ1-5, with D unresolved. The V end was cut by 0 bases, the J end by 4 bases, with 13 bases between. Germline V gene sequence: CDR1 LNHNV, CDR2 YYDKDF (reference sequence). This CDR3 contains 16 residues. CDR3 in amino acids: CATSRDTSYNNQPQHF. CDR3 DNA: TGTGCCACCAGCAGAGATACCTCGTATAATAATCAGCCCCAGCATTTT.

The rearrangement links TRBV28 to TRBJ1-4; D may be TRBD1 (6 bases). This CDR3 has 14 residues. Trimming cost V 5 bases and J 5 bases, with 12 bases left between them. Germline CDR1 MDHEN, CDR2 SYDVKM. CDR3 bases: TGTGCCAGCAGTCCGTTGGACAGCAATGAAAAACTGTTTTTT. It specifies CASSPLDSNEKLFF. Drawing the rest from reference TRBV28 and TRBJ1-4, the complete variable domain is DVKVTQSSRYLVKRTGEKVFLECVQDMDHENMFWYRQDPGLGLRLIYFSYDVKMKEKGDIPEGYSVSREKKERFSLILESASTNQTSMYLCASSPLDSNEKLFFGSGTQLSVL.

The rearrangement links TRBV3-1 (or the pseudogene TRBV3-2) to TRBJ1-6; no definite D call. The CDR3 extends over 14 amino acids. Germline CDR1 and CDR2: LGHDT and YNNKEL (reference sequence). The V end was cut by 6 bases, the J end by 7 bases, with 13 bases between. DNA of the CDR3: TGTGCCAGCAGGCTAGACATGAGGAATTCACCCCTCCACTTT. As protein: CASRLDMRNSPLHF.

This clone was seen a few times. This chain joins TRBV18 and TRBJ2-2; D not certain. Trimming left V 3 bases short and J 4 bases short, with 12 bases between. The CDR3 runs 15 residues. In germline, CDR1 is KGHSH, CDR2 LQKENI. CDR3 in DNA: TGTGCCAGCTCACCGATACGGAGTTCCACCGGGGAGCTGTTTTTT. It encodes CASSPIRSSTGELFF.

The V gene is TRBV19, the J gene TRBJ2-1; no clear D. The V end was cut by 1 base, the J end by 10 bases, with 11 bases between. The germline V gene has CDR1 LNHDA and CDR2 SQIVND (reference sequence). The CDR3 length is 13 residues. CDR3 residues: CASSIVERGEQFF. In DNA, the CDR3 is TGTGCCAGTAGTATAGTGGAACGAGGCGAGCAGTTCTTC.

V and J are TRBV19 and TRBJ2-2, with 13 nucleotides matching TRBD2. Trimming took 5 bases from V and 3 from J; bases not matched to a gene: 6. Per germline, CDR1 LNHDA and CDR2 SQIVND (reference sequence). The CDR3 runs 17 residues. CDR3 residues: CASSSRGLAGDTGELFF. The CDR3 DNA is TGTGCCAGTAGTTCCAGAGGACTAGCGGGGGACACCGGGGAGCTGTTTTTT. Full variable domain (outside the CDR3, taken from reference TRBV19 and TRBJ2-2): DGGITQSPKYLFRKEGQNVTLSCEQNLNHDAMYWYRQDPGQGLRLIYYSQIVNDFQKGDIAEGYSVSREKKESFPLTVTSAQKNPTAFYLCASSSRGLAGDTGELFFGEGSRLTVL.

The gene calls are TRBV7-9 and TRBJ2-1; TRBD2 matches 7 bases. The germline V gene encodes CDR1 SEHNR and CDR2 FQNEAQ (reference sequence). The trim removed 4 bases at V and 0 bases at J, leaving 3 bases unmatched. CDR3 length: 15 residues. CDR3 coding DNA: TGTGCCAGCAGCTCCGGGAGGAGCTCCTACAATGAGCAGTTCTTC. Residues: CASSSGRSSYNEQFF.

This rearrangement joins TRBV18 to TRBJ1-2; no clear D gene. The V and J ends lost 6 bases and 10 bases respectively, with 15 bases between them. This CDR3 contains 12 residues. In germline, CDR1 is KGHSH, CDR2 LQKENI. The CDR3 region has the DNA TGTGCCAGCTCCCCCGGTGACGGCGCCTACACCTTC. This translates into CASSPGDGAYTF.

The V gene is TRBV25-1, the J gene TRBJ2-1; D is undetermined. The CDR3 is 11 amino acids. Looked up from germline, CDR1 is MGHDK and CDR2 is SYGVNS. V was clipped by 4 bases and J by 9 bases, with 7 bases between them. The CDR3: CASSAGSEQFF. The CDR3 DNA reads TGTGCCAGCAGTGCGGGCAGTGAGCAGTTCTTC.

The V and J genes are TRBV19 and TRBJ1-3, with D possibly matching TRBD1 (5 bases). The CDR3 length is 12 residues. Trimming left V 10 bases short and J 8 bases short, with 15 bases between. Germline V lookup: CDR1 LNHDA, CDR2 SQIVND (reference sequence). CDR3 sequence: CATGTPLYTIYF. The CDR3 DNA is TGTGCCACCGGGACGCCGTTGTACACCATATATTTT.

The chain uses TRBV27 and TRBJ1-5; no reliable D call. V lost 5 bases and J lost 2, with 10 bases in between. The CDR3 runs to 14 residues. Germline lookup yields CDR1 MNHEY and CDR2 SMNVEV (reference sequence). CDR3 sequence reads: CASSPGRGNQPQHF. CDR3 in DNA: TGTGCCAGCAGTCCCGGACGGGGCAATCAGCCCCAGCATTTT.

The chain links TRBV6-5 to TRBJ2-7; 7 bases are a match to TRBD1. The CDR3 spans 14 residues. Germline CDR1 and CDR2: MNHEY and SVGAGI. Trimming removed 7 bases from V and 2 bases from J; junction bases left unmatched: 8. This chain's CDR3 is CASTSGGSTYEQYF. CDR3 in DNA: TGTGCCAGCACCTCAGGGGGATCTACCTACGAGCAGTACTTC.

The V and J genes are TRBV28 and TRBJ2-7; the match to TRBD2 covers 9 bases. CDR1 and CDR2 from the germline V gene are MDHEN and SYDVKM. V was clipped by 7 bases and J by 4 bases; unmatched bases: 14. The CDR3 is 16 residues long. CDR3 loop: CASTFTGSGSRYEQYF. The DNA of the CDR3 is TGTGCCAGCACCTTTACGGGTAGCGGGAGTAGATACGAGCAGTACTTC. The full variable domain, with the rest looked up from reference TRBV28 and TRBJ2-7, is DVKVTQSSRYLVKRTGEKVFLECVQDMDHENMFWYRQDPGLGLRLIYFSYDVKMKEKGDIPEGYSVSREKKERFSLILESASTNQTSMYLCASTFTGSGSRYEQYFGPGTRLTVT.